The rows below give T cell receptor beta chains drawn from one sample of a study of T-cell reconstitution after alpha-beta-depleted transplantation in children. TCRdb reprocessed the PCR reads with MiXCR, giving one entry per CDR3 protein. The sample carries about 200,000 distinct CDR3 sequences, about 8.7% recorded once. The sequences come from PBMCs, mostly from graft donor cells, collected 360 days after TCRalphabeta/CD19-depleted stem cell transplant. These receptors came from a male patient under 10 years old who had a stem cell transplant for acute myeloid leukemia, so the T cells may come from the graft donor. CDR3s include the opening cysteine and the closing phenylalanine or tryptophan. The D gene is left open where the match is weak. Expanded clones are given a class, and other clones once, few, many or no size at all.

>NA|TRBJ2-1|many|TRBV29-1
TGCAGCGCTGACTGGAGGGATGAGCAGTTCTTC
CSADWRDEQFF
>TRBD2|TRBJ2-4|NA|TRBV5-1
TGCGCCAGCAGCGTAGCGGGGGCGGTCCTAGCCAAAAACATTCAGTACTTC
CASSVAGAVLAKNIQYF
>TRBD2|TRBJ2-1|many|TRBV29-1
TGCAGCGCCCATCAGACTAGCGTAATTGAGCAGTTCTTC
CSAHQTSVIEQFF
>NA|TRBJ2-2|many|TRBV5-1
TGCGCCAGCAGTACAGCATTGGGGGAGCTGTTTTTT
CASSTALGELFF
>TRBD2|TRBJ2-1|NA|TRBV25-1
TGTGCCAGCATCCACGGACTAGCGGGGAGCTATGAGCAGTTCTTC
CASIHGLAGSYEQFF
>TRBD1|TRBJ1-1|many|TRBV6-1
TGTGCCAGCATCACGACCACAGGGGACACTGAAGCTTTCTTT
CASITTTGDTEAFF
>NA|TRBJ2-4|NA|TRBV14
TGTGCCAGCAGCCAAGCCCACGGGAGAGCCAAAAACATTCAGTACTTC
CASSQAHGRAKNIQYF
>NA|TRBJ1-2|many|TRBV7-6
TGTGCCAGCAGCTCATTAGGGGGGAGCAGGGGATGGTATGGCTACACCTTC
CASSSLGGSRGWYGYTF
>NA|TRBJ2-2|NA|TRBV20-1
TGCAGTGCTAGCACAACAAACACCGGGGAGCTGTTTTTT
CSASTTNTGELFF
>TRBD1|TRBJ2-3|few|TRBV20-1
TGCAGTGCTAGACTTTCCCGAGGATTGACAGGGGGCCCATCGGCTAGCACAGATACGCAGTATTTT
CSARLSRGLTGGPSASTDTQYF
>TRBD2|TRBJ2-1|NA|TRBV5-1
TGCGCCAGCAGCTTGGTTCTAGCGCCCCGGGGGGATGAGCAGTTCTTC
CASSLVLAPRGDEQFF
>NA|TRBJ2-7|many|TRBV5-1
TGCGCCAGCAGCTTAGGGTCGTGGAGTTCCTACGAGCAGTACTTC
CASSLGSWSSYEQYF
>NA|TRBJ2-3|NA|TRBV19
TGTGCCACCACAGACAGGCCCCGAGATACGCAGTATTTT
CATTDRPRDTQYF
>NA|TRBJ2-3|NA|TRBV3-1
TGTGCCAGCAAGGGGGGATCCCCAGGGGGGGATACGCAGTATTTT
CASKGGSPGGDTQYF
>TRBD2|TRBJ2-1|many|TRBV7-3
TGTGCCAGCAGCTCTACGGGGGGGGGAAACAATGAGCAGTTCTTC
CASSSTGGGNNEQFF
>NA|TRBJ2-3|few|TRBV4-1
TGCGCCAGCAGCCAAGAGGAGGAGAGACTGGATACGCAGTATTTT
CASSQEEERLDTQYF
>NA|TRBJ1-2|many|TRBV18
TGTGCCAGCTCACCTTGGGCCTATGGCTACACCTTC
CASSPWAYGYTF
>NA|TRBJ2-2|many|TRBV10-3
TGTGCCATCAGTGAGACCCTAAAGGGGGAGCTGTTTTTT
CAISETLKGELFF
>TRBD2|TRBJ2-3|many|TRBV20-1
TGCAGTGCTAGGAAAACTAGCGCGGGGTACGGCACAGATACGCAGTATTTT
CSARKTSAGYGTDTQYF
>TRBD2|TRBJ2-1|many|TRBV27
TGTGCCAGCAGAGCGGGAGGGTACAATGAGCAGTTCTTC
CASRAGGYNEQFF
>NA|TRBJ2-3|few|TRBV4-2
TGTGCCAGCAGCCAAGGGTCGCCCCTCACGGATACGCAGTATTTT
CASSQGSPLTDTQYF
>TRBD1|TRBJ1-5|many|TRBV10-3
TGTGCCATCAGGACAGACAGGGATCAGCCCCAGCATTTT
CAIRTDRDQPQHF
>NA|TRBJ2-1|NA|TRBV12-3/TRBV12-4
TGTGCCAGCAGTTTAGTAGCAGACAATGAGCAGTTCTTC
CASSLVADNEQFF
>TRBD2|TRBJ2-3|NA|TRBV5-1
TGCGCCAGCAGCAGGCCCAACGCGGGGGCAGATACGCAGTATTTT
CASSRPNAGADTQYF
>NA|TRBJ2-4|NA|TRBV18
TGTGCCAGCTCACCCGCTTTAGATGGGATCATTCAGTACTTC
CASSPALDGIIQYF
>NA|TRBJ1-5|many|TRBV5-1
TGCGCCAGCAGCTTGTCGGCAGGCGGAAATCAGCCCCAGCATTTT
CASSLSAGGNQPQHF
>TRBD1|TRBJ2-4|many|TRBV5-1
TGCGCCAGCAGCTCTAAGACAGGGCTGAACATTCAGTACTTC
CASSSKTGLNIQYF
>NA|TRBJ2-1|many|TRBV5-1
TGCGCCAGCAGCTTTGGGGCGGTCAGTGACAATGAGCAGTTCTTC
CASSFGAVSDNEQFF
>NA|TRBJ2-4|many|TRBV11-2
TGTGCCAGCAGCCAAGGACCCGGGGACATTCAGTACTTC
CASSQGPGDIQYF
>NA|TRBJ2-1|many|TRBV12-3/TRBV12-4
TGTGCCAGCAGTTTAGGATCAGGCTCGATCTACAATGAGCAGTTCTTC
CASSLGSGSIYNEQFF
>NA|TRBJ1-5|many|TRBV20-1
TGCAGTGCTTTTTCTAGGGGCAATCAGCCCCAGCATTTT
CSAFSRGNQPQHF
>NA|TRBJ2-7|few|TRBV4-3
TGCGCCAGCAGCCAAGATACACAGAGCTCCTACGAGCAGTACTTC
CASSQDTQSSYEQYF
>TRBD2|TRBJ2-3|NA|TRBV6-5
TGTGCCAGCAGTTCCGCCGGGACTAGTCGAGATACGCAGTATTTT
CASSSAGTSRDTQYF
>TRBD1|TRBJ1-1|NA|TRBV12-3/TRBV12-4
TGTGCCAGCAGTTCGAGGACAGGAAACACTGAAGCTTTCTTT
CASSSRTGNTEAFF